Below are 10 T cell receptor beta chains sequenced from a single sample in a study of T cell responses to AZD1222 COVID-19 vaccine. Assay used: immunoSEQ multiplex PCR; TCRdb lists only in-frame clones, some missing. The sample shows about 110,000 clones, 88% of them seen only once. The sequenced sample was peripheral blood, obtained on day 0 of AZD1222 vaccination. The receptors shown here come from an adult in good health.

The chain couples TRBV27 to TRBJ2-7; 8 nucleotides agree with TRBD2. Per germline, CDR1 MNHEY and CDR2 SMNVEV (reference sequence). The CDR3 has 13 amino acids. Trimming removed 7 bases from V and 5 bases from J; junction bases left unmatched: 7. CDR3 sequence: CASTRTSSDEQYF. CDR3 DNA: TGTGCCAGCACCCGGACTAGCAGCGACGAGCAGTACTTC.

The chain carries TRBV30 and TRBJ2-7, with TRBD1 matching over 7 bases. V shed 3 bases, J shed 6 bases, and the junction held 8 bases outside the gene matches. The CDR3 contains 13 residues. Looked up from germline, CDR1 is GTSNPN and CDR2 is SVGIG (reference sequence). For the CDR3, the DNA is TGTGCCTGGAGAATTAGGGGGCATGGCGAGCAGTACTTC. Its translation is CAWRIRGHGEQYF.

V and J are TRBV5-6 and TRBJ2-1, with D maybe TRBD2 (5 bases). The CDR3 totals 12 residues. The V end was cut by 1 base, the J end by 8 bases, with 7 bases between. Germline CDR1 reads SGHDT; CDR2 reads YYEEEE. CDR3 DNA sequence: TGTGCCAGCAGCTTGTTCGGGGATGAGCAGTTCTTC. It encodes CASSLFGDEQFF.

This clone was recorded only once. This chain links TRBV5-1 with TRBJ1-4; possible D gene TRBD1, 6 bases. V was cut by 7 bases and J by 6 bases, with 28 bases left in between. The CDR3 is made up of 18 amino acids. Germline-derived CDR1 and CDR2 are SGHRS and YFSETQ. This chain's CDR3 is CASSRGRQGFSPDEKLFF. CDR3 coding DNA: TGCGCCAGCTCCCGGGGTCGCCAGGGGTTTTCTCCAGATGAAAAACTGTTTTTT.

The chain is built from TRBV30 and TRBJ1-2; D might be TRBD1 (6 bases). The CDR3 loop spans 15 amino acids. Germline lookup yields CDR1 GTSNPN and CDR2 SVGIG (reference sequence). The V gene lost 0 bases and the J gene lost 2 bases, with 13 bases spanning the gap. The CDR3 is CAWSVGGGPNYGYTF. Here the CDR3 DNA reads TGTGCCTGGAGTGTTGGAGGGGGTCCAAACTATGGCTACACCTTC.

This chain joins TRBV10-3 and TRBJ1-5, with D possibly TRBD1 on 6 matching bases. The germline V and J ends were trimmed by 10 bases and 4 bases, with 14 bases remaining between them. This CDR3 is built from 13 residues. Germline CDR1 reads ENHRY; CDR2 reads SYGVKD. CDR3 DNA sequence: TGTGCCACCGCCTGGACAGAGAATCAGCCCCAGCATTTT. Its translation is CATAWTENQPQHF.

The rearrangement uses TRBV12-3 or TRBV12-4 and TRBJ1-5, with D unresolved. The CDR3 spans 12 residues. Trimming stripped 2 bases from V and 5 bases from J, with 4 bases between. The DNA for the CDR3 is TGTGCCAGCAGTTTATTCGATCAGCCCCAGCATTTT. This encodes CASSLFDQPQHF.

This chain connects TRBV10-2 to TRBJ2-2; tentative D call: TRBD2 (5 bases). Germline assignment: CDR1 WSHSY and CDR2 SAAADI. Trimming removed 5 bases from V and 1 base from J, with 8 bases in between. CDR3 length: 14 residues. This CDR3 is CASSSSLNTGELFF. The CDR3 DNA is TGCGCCAGCAGTTCTAGCCTGAACACCGGGGAGCTGTTTTTT.

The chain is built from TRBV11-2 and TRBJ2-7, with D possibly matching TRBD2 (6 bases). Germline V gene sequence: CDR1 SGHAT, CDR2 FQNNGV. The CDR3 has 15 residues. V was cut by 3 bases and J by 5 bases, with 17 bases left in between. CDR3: CASSFSGRPTHEQYF. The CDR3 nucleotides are TGTGCCAGCAGCTTTAGCGGCCGCCCCACCCACGAGCAGTACTTC.

The CDR3 DNA sequence: TGCAGCGTTGAAGGACAGGGGTACACTGAAGCTTTCTTT. It specifies CSVEGQGYTEAFF. This chain connects TRBV29-1 to TRBJ1-1; 8 bases fit TRBD1. The CDR3 is 13 amino acids. The V and J ends lost 1 base and 3 bases, in that order; junction bases with no gene match: 1. The germline gives CDR1 SQVTM, CDR2 ANQGSEA.